This T cell receptor beta chain came from a study of shared clonotypes between healthy human individuals. The study, taken as a whole, reports: Among donors, clonotype sharing was expected to be affected by sequencing depth.

A note on this clone: The antigen remains undetermined.

Sequenced by immunoSEQ multiplex PCR; TCRdb stores in-frame clones only, minus some. The data show about 2.4 million clones, with 80% to 95% seen just once and roughly 0.36% held by the top ten. Donors comprised healthy HIV-negative adults lacking recent acute infections or vaccinations. The donors were all Caucasian adults (living in Nashville, Tennessee). The CDR3 has 15 amino acids. Germline CDR1 and CDR2: SGHNT and YYREEE (reference sequence). V was clipped by 0 bases and J by 1 base, with 10 bases between them. The sequence came from a man between 18 and 35 years old in good health. Some clones in this sample may be carry-over from other donors' samples. The V gene is TRBV5-4, the J gene TRBJ1-2, with D perhaps matching TRBD1 (5 bases). The sample was naive CD4+ T cells from PBMCs. The subset was: CD45RA+ positively selected. The CDR3 region is CASSLVFGGNYGYTF. CDR3 coding DNA: TGTGCCAGCAGCTTGGTATTCGGGGGTAACTATGGCTACACCTTC.